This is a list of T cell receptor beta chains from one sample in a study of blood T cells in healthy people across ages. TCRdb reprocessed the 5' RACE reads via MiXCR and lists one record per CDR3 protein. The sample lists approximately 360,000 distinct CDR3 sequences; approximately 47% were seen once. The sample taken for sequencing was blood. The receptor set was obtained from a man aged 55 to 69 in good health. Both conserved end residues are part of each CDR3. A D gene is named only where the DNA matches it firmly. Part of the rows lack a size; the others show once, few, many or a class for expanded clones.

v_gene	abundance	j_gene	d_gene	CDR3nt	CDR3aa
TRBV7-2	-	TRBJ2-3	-	TGTGCCAGCAGCTTAGATCGGGGCAGGGCCACAGATACGCAGTATTTT	CASSLDRGRATDTQYF
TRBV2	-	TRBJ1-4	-	TGTGCCAGCAGTGACACGGTTAATGAAAAACTGTTTTTT	CASSDTVNEKLFF
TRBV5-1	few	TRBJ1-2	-	TGCGCCAGCAGCGACCCGGGAGGGGCAATCTATGGCTACACCTTC	CASSDPGGAIYGYTF
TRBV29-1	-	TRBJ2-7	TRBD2	TGCAGCGTTGAAGTCCGGGGGGGGCTCTACGAGCAGTACTTC	CSVEVRGGLYEQYF
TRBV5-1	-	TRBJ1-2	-	TGCGCCGGCAGCCCCGAAGGGACCTCCTATGGCTACACCTTC	CAGSPEGTSYGYTF
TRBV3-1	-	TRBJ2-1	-	TGTGCCAGCAGCCGGGAGAGCTCCTACAATGAGCAGTTCTTC	CASSRESSYNEQFF
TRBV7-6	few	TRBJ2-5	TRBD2	TGTGCCAGCAGCCAACCCGGGACTAGTCGCAATGAGCAGTACTTC	CASSQPGTSRNEQYF
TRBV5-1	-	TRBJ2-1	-	TGCGCCAGCAGCTTTAAAACGGCCGGAGGTGATGAGCAGTTCTTC	CASSFKTAGGDEQFF
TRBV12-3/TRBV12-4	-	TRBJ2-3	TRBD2	TGTGCCAGCAGTCACGGACTAGCGGGAAGACTGACGACAGATGCGCAGTATTTT	CASSHGLAGRLTTDAQYF
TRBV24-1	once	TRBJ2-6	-	TGTGCCACCAGTGATACTCTTAACTCTGGGGCCAACGTCCTGACTTTC	CATSDTLNSGANVLTF
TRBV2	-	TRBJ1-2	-	TGTGCCAGCAGTGCAGGGATCTATGGCTACACCTTC	CASSAGIYGYTF
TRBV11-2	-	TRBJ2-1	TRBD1	TGTGCCAGCAGCTCGTCGGACAGGGTCTACAATGAGCAGTTCTTC	CASSSSDRVYNEQFF
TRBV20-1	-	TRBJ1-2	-	TGCAGTGCTAGATTGGCGGGCAGCTATGGCTACACCTTC	CSARLAGSYGYTF
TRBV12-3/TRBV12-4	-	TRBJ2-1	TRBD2	TGTGCCAGCAGTTTAGCCGCATCTGGACTAGCGGCCTACAATGAGCAGTTCTTC	CASSLAASGLAAYNEQFF
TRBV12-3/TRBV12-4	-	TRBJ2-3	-	TGTGCCAGCAGTCCAACACTACTTACCAGTACGCAGTATTTT	CASSPTLLTSTQYF
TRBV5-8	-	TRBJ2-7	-	TGTGCCAGCTCTTATGCGGGGGCTCGGCGGGAGCAGTACTTC	CASSYAGARREQYF
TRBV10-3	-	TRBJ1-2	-	TGTGCCATCAGTGAGTCAATGGACAAAGATTATGGCTACACCTTC	CAISESMDKDYGYTF
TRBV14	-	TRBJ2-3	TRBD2	TGTGCCAGCAGCCAAGGGCGGGAGCTCACAGATACGCAGTATTTT	CASSQGRELTDTQYF
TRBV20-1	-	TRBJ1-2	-	TGCAGTGCTCCGTACTATGGCTACACCTTC	CSAPYYGYTF
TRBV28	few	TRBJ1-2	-	TGTGCCAGCAACCGCGCCCGGGCTGGCTACACCTTC	CASNRARAGYTF
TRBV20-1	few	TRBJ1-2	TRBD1	TGCAGTGCTCCGCCTCCCGGGACAGGGTATGGCTACACCTTC	CSAPPPGTGYGYTF
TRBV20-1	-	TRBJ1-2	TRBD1	TGCAGTGCTAGATTGCCAGGGGGCAGGAAGGATGGCTACACCTTC	CSARLPGGRKDGYTF
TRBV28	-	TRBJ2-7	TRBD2	TGTGCCAGCGGGACTAGCGGGAGGGCGGAGGTGGACGAGCAGTACTTC	CASGTSGRAEVDEQYF
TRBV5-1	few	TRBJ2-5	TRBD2	TGCGCCAGCAGCGACCCATCTAGCGGGGGGGCCGGAGAGACCCAGTACTTC	CASSDPSSGGAGETQYF
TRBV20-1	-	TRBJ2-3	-	TGCAGTGCTAGAGATCCGGGGCATAGCACAGATACGCAGTATTTT	CSARDPGHSTDTQYF
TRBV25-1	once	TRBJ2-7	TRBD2	TGTGCCAGCAGCCCGGGGGGGGCGGTAAGAGAAAACGGGCAGTACTTC	CASSPGGAVRENGQYF
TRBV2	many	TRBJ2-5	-	TGTGCCAGCGGGCGGGACACCCAGGGGACCCAGTACTTC	CASGRDTQGTQYF
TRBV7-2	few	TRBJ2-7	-	TGTGCCAGCAGCTTCTCCGGTGCGCAGGTCGGCGAGCAGTACTTC	CASSFSGAQVGEQYF
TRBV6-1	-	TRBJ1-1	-	TGTGCCAGCAGTGCCTTCCGACGGGGAGTCACTGAAGCTTTCTTT	CASSAFRRGVTEAFF
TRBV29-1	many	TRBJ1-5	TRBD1	TGCAGCGCCGAAACAGGGGCGGGTCAGCCCCAGCATTTT	CSAETGAGQPQHF
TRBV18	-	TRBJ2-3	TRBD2	TGTGCCAGCTCACGGACTAGCGGGAGTGTAGATACGCAGTATTTT	CASSRTSGSVDTQYF
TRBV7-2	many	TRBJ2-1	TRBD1	TGTGCCAGCAGCCCTCAGACAGGGATATCCTACAATGAGCAGTTCTTC	CASSPQTGISYNEQFF
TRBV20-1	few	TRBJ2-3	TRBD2	TGCAGTGGAGGACTAGCGACTTATACGCAGTATTTT	CSGGLATYTQYF
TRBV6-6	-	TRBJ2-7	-	TGTGCCGCCAACTCGGGGCTAGCGACACACTACGAGCAGTACTTC	CAANSGLATHYEQYF
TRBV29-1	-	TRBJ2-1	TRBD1	TGCAGCGTTGATGTGGACAGGGCTGAGCAGTTCTTC	CSVDVDRAEQFF
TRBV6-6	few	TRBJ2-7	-	TGTGCCAGCACTAGCTCCTACGAGCAGTACTTC	CASTSSYEQYF
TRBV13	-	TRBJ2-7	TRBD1	TGTGCCAGCAGCTTGGACAGGAACTACGAGCAGTACTTC	CASSLDRNYEQYF
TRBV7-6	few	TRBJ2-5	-	TGTGCCAGCAGTCGGCCTTCCCCGCAGGAGACCCAGTACTTC	CASSRPSPQETQYF
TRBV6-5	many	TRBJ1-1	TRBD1	TGTGCCAGCAATAAACAGGGGAGCACTGAAGCTTTCTTT	CASNKQGSTEAFF
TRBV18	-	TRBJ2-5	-	TGTGCCAGCTCTCAGACAAACCAAGAGACCCAGTACTTC	CASSQTNQETQYF
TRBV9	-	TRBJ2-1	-	TGTGCCAGCAGCACCGAAGACTGGACTGCCAATGAGCAGTTCTTC	CASSTEDWTANEQFF
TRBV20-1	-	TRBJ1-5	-	TGCAGTGCTAGAGGGGGGGCGGTTAGCAATCAGCCCCAGCATTTT	CSARGGAVSNQPQHF